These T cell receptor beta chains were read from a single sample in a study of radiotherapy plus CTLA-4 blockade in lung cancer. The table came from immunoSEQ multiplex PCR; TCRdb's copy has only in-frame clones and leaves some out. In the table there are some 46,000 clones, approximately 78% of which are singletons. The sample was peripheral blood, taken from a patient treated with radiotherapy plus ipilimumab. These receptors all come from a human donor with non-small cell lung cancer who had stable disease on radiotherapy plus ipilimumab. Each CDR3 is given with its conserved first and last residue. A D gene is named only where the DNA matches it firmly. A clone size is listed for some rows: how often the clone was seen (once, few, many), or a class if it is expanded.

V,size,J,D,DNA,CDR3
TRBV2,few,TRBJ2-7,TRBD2,TGTGCCAGCCGCAATACAGCGGGAGGAACCTACGAGCAGTACTTC,CASRNTAGGTYEQYF
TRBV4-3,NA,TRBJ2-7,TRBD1,TGCGCCAGCAGCCAAGGGACAGGGCAACCCTACGAGCAGTACTTC,CASSQGTGQPYEQYF
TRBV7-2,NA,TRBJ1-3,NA,TGTGCCAGCAGCTTAACGCAGGTCAGTCGGAACACCATATATTTT,CASSLTQVSRNTIYF
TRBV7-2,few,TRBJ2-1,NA,TGTGCCAGCAGCTTAGCCCCGGACAATGAGCAGTTCTTC,CASSLAPDNEQFF
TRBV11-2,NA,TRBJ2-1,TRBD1,TGTGCCAGCAGCTTTACGGGACAGGGCTTGAGGGAGCAGTTCTTC,CASSFTGQGLREQFF
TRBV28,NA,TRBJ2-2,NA,TGTGCCAGCCTAACGAGGGGGGGGTACACCGGGGAGCTGTTTTTT,CASLTRGGYTGELFF
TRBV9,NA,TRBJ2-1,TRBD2,TGTGCCAGCAGCTTAGCGGGAGTGAGTCACAATGAGCAGTTCTTC,CASSLAGVSHNEQFF
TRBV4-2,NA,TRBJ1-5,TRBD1,TGTGCCAGCAGCCAATCGGTAACAGGGGATAGCAATCAGCCCCAGCATTTT,CASSQSVTGDSNQPQHF
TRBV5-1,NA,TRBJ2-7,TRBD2,TGCGCCAGCAGCTCGGGTTTTGCGGGAGCCCCTACAGAGCAGTACTTC,CASSSGFAGAPTEQYF
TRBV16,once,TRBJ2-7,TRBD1,TGTGCCAGCAGCCAACCGGACAGGGCTCGGTTCGGGCAGTACTTC,CASSQPDRARFGQYF
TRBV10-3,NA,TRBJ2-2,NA,TGTGCCCTCCGTCCTAGCGCCAACACCGGGGAGCTGTTTTTT,CALRPSANTGELFF
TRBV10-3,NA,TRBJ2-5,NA,TGTGCCATCAGTGACCTTGAGGGTCTAACGATAAAAGAGACCCAGTACTTC,CAISDLEGLTIKETQYF
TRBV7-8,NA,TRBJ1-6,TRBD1,TGTGCCAGCAGCTCTCGGGACAGTATTAATTCACCCCTCCACTTT,CASSSRDSINSPLHF
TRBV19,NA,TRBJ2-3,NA,TGTGCCAGTAGTAATGGTGTTGGCAGGGGAGATACGCAGTATTTT,CASSNGVGRGDTQYF
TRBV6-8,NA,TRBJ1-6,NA,TGTGCCAGCAGTCCCTTTGGGCGGGGACCGGATAATTCACCCCTCCACTTT,CASSPFGRGPDNSPLHF
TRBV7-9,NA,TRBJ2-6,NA,TGTGCCAGCAGCTTCCCCAGATTCTCTGGGGCCAACGTCCTGACTTTC,CASSFPRFSGANVLTF
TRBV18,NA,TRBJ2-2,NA,TGTGCCAGCTCACCACAGACAGAGAGCACCGGGGAGCTGTTTTTT,CASSPQTESTGELFF
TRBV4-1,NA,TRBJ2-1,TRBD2,TGCGCCAGCAGCCGTTCCCGGGACAGAGGACTAGCGGGAACCAATGAGCAGTTCTTC,CASSRSRDRGLAGTNEQFF
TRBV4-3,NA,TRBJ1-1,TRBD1,TGCGCCAGCAGCCAAGAAACAGGGGGAGGAACTGAAGCTTTCTTT,CASSQETGGGTEAFF
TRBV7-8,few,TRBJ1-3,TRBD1,TGTGCCAGCAGCCACAGGGGATCTGGAAACACCATATATTTT,CASSHRGSGNTIYF
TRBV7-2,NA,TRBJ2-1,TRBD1,TGTGCCAGCAGCCAGACTACAGGGGGCACCTACAATGAGCAGTTCTTC,CASSQTTGGTYNEQFF
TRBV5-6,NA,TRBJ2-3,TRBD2,TGTGCCAGCAGCTTGGGGGCTAGCGGGAGGACAGATACGCAGTATTTT,CASSLGASGRTDTQYF
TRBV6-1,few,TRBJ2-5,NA,TGTGCCAGCTCCGGGACATATCAAGAGACCCAGTACTTC,CASSGTYQETQYF
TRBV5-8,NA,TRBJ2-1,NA,TGTGCCAGCAGCTTGCGCACGGGGAACAATGAGCAGTTCTTC,CASSLRTGNNEQFF
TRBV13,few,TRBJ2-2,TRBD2,TGTGCCAGCAGCCCAGGACTAGCGGCCACCGGGGAGCTGTTTTTT,CASSPGLAATGELFF
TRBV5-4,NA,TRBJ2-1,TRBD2,TGTGCCAGCAGCTTGGCCCAACTAGCGGGAGCCCACAATGAGCAGTTCTTC,CASSLAQLAGAHNEQFF
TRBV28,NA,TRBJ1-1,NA,TGTGCCAGCAGTTTACCTCGGACAGAGGGGAACACTGAAGCTTTCTTT,CASSLPRTEGNTEAFF
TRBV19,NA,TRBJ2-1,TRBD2,TGTGCCAGTAGTCGCCTGACTAGCGGGGGGAACAATGAGCAGTTCTTC,CASSRLTSGGNNEQFF
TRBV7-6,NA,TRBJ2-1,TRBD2,TGTGCCAGCAGCCCCAGGTCGGCGGGAGCATACAATGAGCAGTTCTTC,CASSPRSAGAYNEQFF
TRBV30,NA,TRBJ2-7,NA,TGTGCCTGGAGTGCCGGAGGGCCGGGATGGTTC,CAWSAGGPGWF
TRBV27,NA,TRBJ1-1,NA,TGTGCCAGCACCAGGGGCGCGGGCACTGAAGCTTTCTTT,CASTRGAGTEAFF
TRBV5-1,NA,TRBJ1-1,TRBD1,TGCGCCAGCAGCTTGGAGGACAGGGTCACTGAAGCTTTCTTT,CASSLEDRVTEAFF
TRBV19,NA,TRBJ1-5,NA,TGTGCCAGTAGTATGGGGCAGCCGAGTCAGCCCCAGCATTTT,CASSMGQPSQPQHF
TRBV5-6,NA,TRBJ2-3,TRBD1,TGTGCCAGCAGCCAAACCGGGACAGGGAGCACAGATACGCAGTATTTT,CASSQTGTGSTDTQYF
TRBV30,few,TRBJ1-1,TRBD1,TGTGCCTGGAGCCGGGACAGCGGCTGGGATGAAGCTTTCTTT,CAWSRDSGWDEAFF
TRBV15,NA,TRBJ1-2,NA,TGTGCCACCAGCAGAGGTACCGCGGTGGGTTATGGCTACACCTTC,CATSRGTAVGYGYTF
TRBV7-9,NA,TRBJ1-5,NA,TGTGCCAGCAGCTTAGCTGGAGACAATCAGCCCCAGCATTTT,CASSLAGDNQPQHF
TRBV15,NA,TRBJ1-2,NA,TGTGCCACCAGCAGCGAAAGGGGGAACTATGGCTACACCTTC,CATSSERGNYGYTF
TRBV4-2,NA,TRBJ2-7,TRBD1,TGTGCCAGCAGCCTCGATGACAGGGTAGTCTACGAGCAGTACTTC,CASSLDDRVVYEQYF
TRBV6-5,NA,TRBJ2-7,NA,TGTGCCAGCAGACAAACGGGATTCTCCTCCTACGAGCAGTACTTC,CASRQTGFSSYEQYF
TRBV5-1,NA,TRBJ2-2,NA,TGCGCCAGCGGTGAACAGGCAATGAGCACCGGGGAGCTGTTTTTT,CASGEQAMSTGELFF
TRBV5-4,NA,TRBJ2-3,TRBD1,TGTGCCAGCAGCTTGGGGACAGGGATGCTCGATACGCAGTATTTT,CASSLGTGMLDTQYF
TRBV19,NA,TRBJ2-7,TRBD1,TGTGCCAGTAGTCCCGCCGGGACAGGGATGGTAAACGAGCAGTACTTC,CASSPAGTGMVNEQYF
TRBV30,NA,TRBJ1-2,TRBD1,TGTGCCTGGAGGGCGACAGGGGTCGGCGGCTACACCTTC,CAWRATGVGGYTF
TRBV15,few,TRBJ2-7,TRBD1,TGTGCCACCAGCGGCAAGGACAGGGGCTACGAGCAGTACTTC,CATSGKDRGYEQYF
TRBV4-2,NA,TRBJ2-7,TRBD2,TGTGCCAGCAGCCAAGATTTGACTAGCGGGAGCGAGCAGTACTTC,CASSQDLTSGSEQYF
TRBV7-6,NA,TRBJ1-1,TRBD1,TGTGCCAGCAGCTTAGGAGTTGGGACAGGAGAAGCTTTCTTT,CASSLGVGTGEAFF
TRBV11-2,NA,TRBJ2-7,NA,TGTGCCAGCAGCCAAACAGCCGTCGAGCAGTACTTC,CASSQTAVEQYF
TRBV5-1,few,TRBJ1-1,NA,TGCGCCAGCAGCCCGAGGGAGGGGGGAAACACTGAAGCTTTCTTT,CASSPREGGNTEAFF
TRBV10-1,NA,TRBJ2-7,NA,TGCGCCAGCAGTGATAAGACTACAGGGTTCCACGAGCAGTACTTC,CASSDKTTGFHEQYF
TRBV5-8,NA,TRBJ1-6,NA,TGTGCCAGCAGCTTGCGCCAGAATTCACCCCTCCACTTT,CASSLRQNSPLHF
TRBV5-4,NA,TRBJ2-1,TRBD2,TGTGCCAGCAGCTTGGGACGCGGGAGGGCGAATGAGCAGTTCTTC,CASSLGRGRANEQFF
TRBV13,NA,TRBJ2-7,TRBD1,TGTGCCAGCAGCTCCCAAGGGGGCTTCTACGAGCAGTACTTC,CASSSQGGFYEQYF